The 2 T cell receptor beta chains below all came from one sample that was sequenced in a study of identical twins. TCRdb reprocessed the 5' RACE reads via MiXCR and lists one record per CDR3 protein. The sample contains roughly 1.6 million distinct CDR3 sequences, about 32% of which appear only once. Sequencing was carried out using cord blood. All receptors come from a newborn girl in good health.

The V call is TRBV20-1, the J call TRBJ1-1; weak D call: TRBD1 (5 bases). The CDR3 is made up of 13 amino acids. Trimming removed 6 bases from V and 1 base from J, with 12 bases in between. Looked up from germline, CDR1 is DFQATT and CDR2 is SNEGSKA (reference sequence). DNA of the CDR3: TGCAGTGCCCCGGGGGTAGCGAACACTGAAGCTTTCTTT. Translation gives CSAPGVANTEAFF.

This clonotype was seen a handful of times. This chain links TRBV24-1 with TRBJ2-2; 7 bases align to TRBD2. Germline CDR1 reads KGHDR; CDR2 reads SFDVKD. V trimming: 6 bases; J trimming: 6 bases; junction bases outside the gene matches: 6. The CDR3 length is 14 residues. The DNA of the CDR3 is TGTGCCACCAGTCCGGGACTACCATCCGGGGAGCTGTTTTTT. Its protein product is CATSPGLPSGELFF.